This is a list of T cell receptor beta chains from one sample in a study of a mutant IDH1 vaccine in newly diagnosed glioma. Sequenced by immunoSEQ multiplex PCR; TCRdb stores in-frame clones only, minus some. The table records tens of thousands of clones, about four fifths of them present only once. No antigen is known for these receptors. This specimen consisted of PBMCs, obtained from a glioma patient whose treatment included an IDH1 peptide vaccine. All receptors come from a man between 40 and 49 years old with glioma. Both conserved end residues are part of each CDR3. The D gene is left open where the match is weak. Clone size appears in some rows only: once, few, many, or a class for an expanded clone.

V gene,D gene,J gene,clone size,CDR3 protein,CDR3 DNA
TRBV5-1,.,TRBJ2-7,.,CASSLLPAYEQYF,TGCGCCAGCAGCTTGCTACCAGCCTACGAGCAGTACTTC
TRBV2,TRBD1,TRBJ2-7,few,CASNDRVAWGQYF,TGTGCCAGCAACGACAGGGTCGCCTGGGGGCAGTACTTC
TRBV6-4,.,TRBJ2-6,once,CASSLGANVLTF,TGTGCCAGCAGTTTAGGGGCCAACGTCCTGACTTTC
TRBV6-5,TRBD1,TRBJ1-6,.,CASSYGPTGVGSPLHF,TGTGCCAGCAGTTATGGCCCTACAGGGGTCGGATCACCCCTCCACTTT
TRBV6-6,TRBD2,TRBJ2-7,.,CASRPGLAGSYEQYF,TGTGCCAGCAGACCCGGACTAGCGGGGAGCTACGAGCAGTACTTC
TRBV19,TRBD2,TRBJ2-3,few,CASSGEGYRSTDTQYF,TGTGCCAGTAGTGGGGAGGGCTACCGCAGCACAGATACGCAGTATTTT
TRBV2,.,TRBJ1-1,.,CASSAGQNTEAFF,TGTGCCAGCAGTGCGGGACAGAACACTGAAGCTTTCTTT
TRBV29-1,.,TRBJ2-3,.,CSVEPISTDTQYF,TGCAGCGTTGAACCCATCAGCACAGATACGCAGTATTTT
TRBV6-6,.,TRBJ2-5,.,CASSEETQYF,TGTGCCAGCAGTGAAGAGACCCAGTACTTC
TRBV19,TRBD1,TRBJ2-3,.,CASRPPRQGATDTQYF,TGTGCCAGTAGACCTCCGCGACAGGGGGCCACAGATACGCAGTATTTT
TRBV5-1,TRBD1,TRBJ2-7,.,CASSGTGGSYEQYF,TGCGCCAGCAGCGGCACAGGGGGCTCCTACGAGCAGTACTTC
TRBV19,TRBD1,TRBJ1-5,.,CASSTGQTGNQPQHF,TGTGCCAGTAGTACGGGACAGACGGGCAATCAGCCCCAGCATTTT
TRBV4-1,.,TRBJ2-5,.,CASSQDPTARRAQETQYF,TGCGCCAGCAGCCAAGACCCGACAGCGCGTCGTGCGCAAGAGACCCAGTACTTC
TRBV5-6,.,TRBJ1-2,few,CASSPQGNYGYTF,TGTGCCAGCAGTCCTCAGGGGAACTATGGCTACACCTTC
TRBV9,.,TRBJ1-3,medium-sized,CASSAGTSGNTIYF,TGTGCCAGCAGCGCGGGGACATCTGGAAACACCATATATTTT
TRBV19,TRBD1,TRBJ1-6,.,CASSTAQGADSPLHF,TGTGCCAGTAGTACAGCGCAGGGGGCAGATTCACCCCTCCACTTT
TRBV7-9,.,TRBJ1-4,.,CASSLSVGREKLFF,TGTGCCAGCAGCTTAAGTGTTGGTCGGGAAAAACTGTTTTTT
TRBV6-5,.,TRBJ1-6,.,CASSTGRGNNSPLHF,TGTGCCAGCAGTACGGGCCGGGGGAATAATTCACCCCTCCACTTT
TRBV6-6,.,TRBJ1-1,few,CASSYSDQSYEAFF,TGTGCCAGCAGTTACTCGGATCAGAGTTATGAAGCTTTCTTT
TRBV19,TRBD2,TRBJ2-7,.,CASSLRTSGGHEQYF,TGTGCCAGTAGTCTCCGGACTAGCGGGGGTCACGAGCAGTACTTC
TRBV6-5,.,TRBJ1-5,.,CASSQRRDNQPQHF,TGTGCCAGCTCCCAACGCAGGGACAATCAGCCCCAGCATTTT
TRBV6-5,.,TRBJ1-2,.,CASSYSRVAYGYTF,TGTGCCAGCAGTTACTCCCGGGTAGCCTATGGCTACACCTTC
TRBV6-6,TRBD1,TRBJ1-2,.,CASRESGQGYGYTF,TGTGCCAGCAGAGAGTCGGGACAGGGCTATGGCTACACCTTC
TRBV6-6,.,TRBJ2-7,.,CASSYSQGYEQYF,TGTGCCAGCAGTTACTCACAGGGATACGAGCAGTACTTC
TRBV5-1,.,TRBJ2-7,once,CASSLVVQPYEQYF,TGCGCCAGCAGCTTGGTGGTACAACCTTACGAGCAGTACTTC